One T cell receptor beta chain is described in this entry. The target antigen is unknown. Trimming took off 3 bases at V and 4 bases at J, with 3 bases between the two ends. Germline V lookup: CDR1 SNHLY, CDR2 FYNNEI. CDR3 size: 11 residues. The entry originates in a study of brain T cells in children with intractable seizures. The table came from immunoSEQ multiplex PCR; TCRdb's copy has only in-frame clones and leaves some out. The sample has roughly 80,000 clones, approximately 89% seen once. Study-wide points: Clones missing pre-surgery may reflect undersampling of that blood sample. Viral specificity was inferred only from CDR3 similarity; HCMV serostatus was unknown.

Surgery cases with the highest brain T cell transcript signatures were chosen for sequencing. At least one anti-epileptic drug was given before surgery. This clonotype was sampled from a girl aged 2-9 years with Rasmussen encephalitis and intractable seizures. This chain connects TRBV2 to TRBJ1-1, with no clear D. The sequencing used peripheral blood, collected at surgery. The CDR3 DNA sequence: TGTGCCAGCAGTGAGCTCACTGAAGCTTTCTTT. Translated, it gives CASSELTEAFF.